This T cell receptor (beta chain) was recorded in a study of blood T cell repertoires in COVID-19. Across the study: From the United States, Italy and Spain came samples of acute and convalescent COVID-19. T cells, B-cell-depleted T cells, or PBMCs provided the cDNA or gDNA that served as material.

Methods used by the authors: Researchers report that nucleated cell counts were estimated from reference gene primer amplification. Only in-frame clones appear in the TCRdb table, and some are missing; sequencing was by immunoSEQ multiplex PCR. V and J calls and clone size are copied from that table; D and trimming were computed from the DNA. The table records a few hundred thousand clones, 87% of them present only once. The germline V and J ends were trimmed by 5 bases and 0 bases, with 30 bases remaining between them. This CDR3 contains 21 residues. Sequenced input: peripheral blood. The chain has TRBV5-3 and TRBJ1-5, with TRBD1 as a possible D gene (6 bases). TRBV5-3 falls under the ORF class, with uncertain function. The sequence was obtained from a woman in her forties or fifties with acute or convalescent COVID-19. Written as DNA, the CDR3 is TGTGCCAGAAGTCCCCACCTACGCATGCGGGGGGCGACATATAGCAATCAGCCCCAGCATTTT. It codes for CARSPHLRMRGATYSNQPQHF.